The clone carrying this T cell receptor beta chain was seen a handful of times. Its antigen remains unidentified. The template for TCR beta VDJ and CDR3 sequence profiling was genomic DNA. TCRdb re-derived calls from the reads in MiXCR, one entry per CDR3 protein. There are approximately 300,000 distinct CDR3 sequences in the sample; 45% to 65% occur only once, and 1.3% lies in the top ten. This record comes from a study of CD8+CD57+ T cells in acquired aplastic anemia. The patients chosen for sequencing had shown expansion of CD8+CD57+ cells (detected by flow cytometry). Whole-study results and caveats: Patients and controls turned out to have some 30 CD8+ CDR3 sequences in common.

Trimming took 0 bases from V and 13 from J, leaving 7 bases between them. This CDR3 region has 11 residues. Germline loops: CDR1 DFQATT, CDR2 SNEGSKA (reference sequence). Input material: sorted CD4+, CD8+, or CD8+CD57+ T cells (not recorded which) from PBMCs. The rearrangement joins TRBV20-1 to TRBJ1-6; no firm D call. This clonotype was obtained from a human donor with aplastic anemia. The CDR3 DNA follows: TGCAGTGCTAGAGATGGTGTGCCCCTCCACTTT. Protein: CSARDGVPLHF.